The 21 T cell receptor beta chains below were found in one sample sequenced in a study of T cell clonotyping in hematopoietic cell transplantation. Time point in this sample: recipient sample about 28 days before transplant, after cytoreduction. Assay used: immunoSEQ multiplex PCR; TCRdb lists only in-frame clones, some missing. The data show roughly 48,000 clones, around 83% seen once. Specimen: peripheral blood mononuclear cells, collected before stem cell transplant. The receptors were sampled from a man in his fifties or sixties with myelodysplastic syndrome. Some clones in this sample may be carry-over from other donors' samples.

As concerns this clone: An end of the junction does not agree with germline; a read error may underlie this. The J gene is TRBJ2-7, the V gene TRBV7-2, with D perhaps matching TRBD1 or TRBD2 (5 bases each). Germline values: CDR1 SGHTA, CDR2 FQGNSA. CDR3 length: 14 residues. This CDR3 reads CASTLTRDGNEQYF. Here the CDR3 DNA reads TGTGCCAGCACCTTAACCAGGGACGGGAACGAGCAGTACTTC. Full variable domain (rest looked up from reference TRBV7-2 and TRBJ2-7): GAGVSQSPSNKVTEKGKDVELRCDPISGHTALYWYRQSLGQGLEFLIYFQGNSAPDKSGLPSDRFSAERTGGSVSTLTIQRTQQEDSAVYLCASTLTRDGNEQYFGPGTRLTVT.

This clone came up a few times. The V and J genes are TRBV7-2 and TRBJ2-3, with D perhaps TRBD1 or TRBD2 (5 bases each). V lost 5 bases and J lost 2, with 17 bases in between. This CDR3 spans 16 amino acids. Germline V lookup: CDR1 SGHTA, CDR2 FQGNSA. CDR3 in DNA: TGTGCCAGCAGCCCTAGGTGGGGGAGTCTCACAGATACGCAGTATTTT. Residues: CASSPRWGSLTDTQYF.

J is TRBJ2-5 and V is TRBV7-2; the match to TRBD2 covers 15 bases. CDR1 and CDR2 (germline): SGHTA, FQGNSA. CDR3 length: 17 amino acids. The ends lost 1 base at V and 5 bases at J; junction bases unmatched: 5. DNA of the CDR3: TGTGCCAGCAGCTTAGGGGGACTAGCGGGGGGCCGGGAGACCCAGTACTTC. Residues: CASSLGGLAGGRETQYF.

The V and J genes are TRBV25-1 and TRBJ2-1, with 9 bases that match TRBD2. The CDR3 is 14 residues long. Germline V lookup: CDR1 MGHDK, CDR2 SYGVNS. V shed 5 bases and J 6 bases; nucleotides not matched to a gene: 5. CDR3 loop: CASSQAGGVNEQFF. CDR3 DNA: TGTGCCAGCAGTCAGGCGGGGGGGGTCAATGAGCAGTTCTTC.

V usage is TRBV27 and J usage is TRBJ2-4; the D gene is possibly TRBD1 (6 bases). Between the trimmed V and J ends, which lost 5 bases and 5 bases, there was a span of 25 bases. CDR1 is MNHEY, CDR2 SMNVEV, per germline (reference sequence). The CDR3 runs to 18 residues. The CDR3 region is CASSPRARQDHAQNIQYF. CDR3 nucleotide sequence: TGTGCCAGCAGTCCCCGGGCCCGACAGGATCACGCGCAAAACATTCAGTACTTC.

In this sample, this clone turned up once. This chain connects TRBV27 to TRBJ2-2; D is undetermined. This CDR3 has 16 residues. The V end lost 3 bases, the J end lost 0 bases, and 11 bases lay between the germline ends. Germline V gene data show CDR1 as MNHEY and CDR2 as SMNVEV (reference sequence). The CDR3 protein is CASSLGPGSNTGELFF. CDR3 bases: TGTGCCAGCAGTTTGGGTCCGGGTTCGAACACCGGGGAGCTGTTTTTT.

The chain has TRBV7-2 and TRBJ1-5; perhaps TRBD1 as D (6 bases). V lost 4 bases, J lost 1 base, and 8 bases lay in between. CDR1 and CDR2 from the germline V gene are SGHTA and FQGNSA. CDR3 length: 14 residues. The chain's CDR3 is CASSSGQSNQPQHF. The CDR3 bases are TGTGCCAGCAGCTCCGGACAGAGCAATCAGCCCCAGCATTTT.

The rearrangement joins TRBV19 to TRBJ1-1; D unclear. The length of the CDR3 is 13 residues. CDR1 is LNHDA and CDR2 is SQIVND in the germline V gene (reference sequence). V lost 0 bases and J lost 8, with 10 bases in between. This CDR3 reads CASSIEERSEAFF. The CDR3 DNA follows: TGTGCCAGTAGTATAGAGGAAAGATCCGAAGCTTTCTTT.

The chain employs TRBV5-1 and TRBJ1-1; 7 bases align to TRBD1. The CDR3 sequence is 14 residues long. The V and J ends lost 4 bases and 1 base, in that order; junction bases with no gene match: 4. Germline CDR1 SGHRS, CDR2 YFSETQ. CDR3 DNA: TGCGCCAGCAGCCGGGGACAGAGGAACACTGAAGCTTTCTTT. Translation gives CASSRGQRNTEAFF.

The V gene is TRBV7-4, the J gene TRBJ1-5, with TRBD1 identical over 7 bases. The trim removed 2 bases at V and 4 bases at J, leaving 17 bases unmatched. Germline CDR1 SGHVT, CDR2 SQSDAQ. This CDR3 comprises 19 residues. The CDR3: CASSLSCYRGLGRNQPQHF. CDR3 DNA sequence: TGTGCCAGCAGCTTATCATGTTACAGGGGTTTAGGTCGTAATCAGCCCCAGCATTTT.

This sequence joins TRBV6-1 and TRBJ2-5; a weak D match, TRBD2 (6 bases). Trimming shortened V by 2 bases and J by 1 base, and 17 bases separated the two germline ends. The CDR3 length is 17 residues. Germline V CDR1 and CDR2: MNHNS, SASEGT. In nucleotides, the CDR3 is TGTGCCAGCAGTGAAACCACCCGCTGGGGGGTCCAAGAGACCCAGTACTTC. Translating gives CASSETTRWGVQETQYF.

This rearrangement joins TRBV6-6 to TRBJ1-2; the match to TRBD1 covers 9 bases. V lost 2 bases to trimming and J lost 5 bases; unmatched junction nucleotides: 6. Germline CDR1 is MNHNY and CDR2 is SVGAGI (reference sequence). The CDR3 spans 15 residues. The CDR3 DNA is TGTGCCAGCAGTTACGAGACAGGGGGAGGTTATGGCTACACCTTC. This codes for CASSYETGGGYGYTF.

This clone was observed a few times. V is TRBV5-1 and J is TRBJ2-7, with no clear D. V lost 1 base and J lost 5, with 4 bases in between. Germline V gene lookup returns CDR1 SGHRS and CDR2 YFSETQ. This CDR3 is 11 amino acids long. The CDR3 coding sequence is TGCGCCAGCAGCTTGAACGACGAGCAGTACTTC. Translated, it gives CASSLNDEQYF.

As DNA, the CDR3 is TGTGCCAGCAGCCATAGACAGGGCGGGAACATTCAGTACTTC. Protein: CASSHRQGGNIQYF. The chain recombines TRBV11-1 with TRBJ2-4, with 7 bases matching TRBD1. Trimming took 5 bases from V and 7 from J; bases not matched to a gene: 8. The germline V gene has CDR1 SGHAT and CDR2 FQDESV (reference sequence). This CDR3 contains 14 residues.

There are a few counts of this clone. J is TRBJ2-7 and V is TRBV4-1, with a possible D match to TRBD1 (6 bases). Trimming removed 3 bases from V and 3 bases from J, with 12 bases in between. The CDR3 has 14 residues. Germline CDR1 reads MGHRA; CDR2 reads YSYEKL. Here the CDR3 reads CASSQAEQGYEQYF. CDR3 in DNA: TGCGCCAGCAGCCAGGCCGAACAGGGCTACGAGCAGTACTTC.

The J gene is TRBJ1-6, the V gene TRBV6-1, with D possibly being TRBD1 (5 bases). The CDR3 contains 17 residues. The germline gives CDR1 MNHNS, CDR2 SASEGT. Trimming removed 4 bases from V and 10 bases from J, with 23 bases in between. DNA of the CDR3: TGTGCCAGCAGTGGGGGCCTACGGGGACGGATGGACTCACCCCTCCACTTT. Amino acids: CASSGGLRGRMDSPLHF.

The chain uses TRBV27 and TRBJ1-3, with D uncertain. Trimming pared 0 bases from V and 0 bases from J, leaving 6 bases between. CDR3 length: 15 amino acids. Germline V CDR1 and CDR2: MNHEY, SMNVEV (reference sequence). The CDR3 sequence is CASSLSGVSGNTIYF. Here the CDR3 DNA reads TGTGCCAGCAGTTTATCCGGGGTCTCTGGAAACACCATATATTTT.

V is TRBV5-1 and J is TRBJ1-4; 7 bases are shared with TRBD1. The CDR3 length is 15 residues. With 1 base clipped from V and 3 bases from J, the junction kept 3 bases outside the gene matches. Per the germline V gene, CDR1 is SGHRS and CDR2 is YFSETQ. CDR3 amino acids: CASSLLGTANEKLFF. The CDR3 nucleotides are TGCGCCAGCAGCTTGCTGGGGACAGCTAATGAAAAACTGTTTTTT. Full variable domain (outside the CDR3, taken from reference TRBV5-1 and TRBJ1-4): KAGVTQTPRYLIKTRGQQVTLSCSPISGHRSVSWYQQTPGQGLQFLFEYFSETQRNKGNFPGRFSGRQFSNSRSEMNVSTLELGDSALYLCASSLLGTANEKLFFGSGTQLSVL.

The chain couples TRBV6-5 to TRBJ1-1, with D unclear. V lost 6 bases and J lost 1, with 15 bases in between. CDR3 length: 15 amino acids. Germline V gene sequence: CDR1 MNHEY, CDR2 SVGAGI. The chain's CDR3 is CASSRGNRENTEAFF. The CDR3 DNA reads TGTGCCAGCAGCCGCGGCAATAGAGAGAACACTGAAGCTTTCTTT.

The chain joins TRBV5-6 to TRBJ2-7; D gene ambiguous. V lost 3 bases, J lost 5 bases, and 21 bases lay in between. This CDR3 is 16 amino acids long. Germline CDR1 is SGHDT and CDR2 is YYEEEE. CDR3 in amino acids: CASSSVIGRKENEQYF. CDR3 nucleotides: TGTGCCAGCAGCTCGGTCATAGGCCGAAAGGAGAACGAGCAGTACTTC.

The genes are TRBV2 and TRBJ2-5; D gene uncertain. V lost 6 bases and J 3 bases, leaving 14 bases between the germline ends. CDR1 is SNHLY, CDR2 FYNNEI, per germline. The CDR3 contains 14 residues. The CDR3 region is CASSRLTDEETQYF. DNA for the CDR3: TGTGCCAGCAGCCGTCTGACGGATGAAGAGACCCAGTACTTC.